Sequencing of this T cell receptor (beta chain) was carried out in a study of T-cell memory formation after mild COVID-19. Looked up from germline, CDR1 is KGHSH and CDR2 is LQKENI. CDR3 length equals 14 residues. Trimming took 5 bases from V and 0 from J, leaving 10 bases between them. TCRdb reanalysed the 5' RACE reads using MiXCR and keeps one entry per CDR3 protein. Of 250,000 to 350,000 distinct CDR3 sequences in the sample, approximately 20% were seen once. This clonotype was seen more than once but under ten times. Sequencing was done on a sample of PBMCs or a T cell subset sorted from them (not recorded which). The sequence was obtained from a man between 18 and 29 years old who had mild COVID-19 (a few samples of this study predate the infection). Cell type and time point are not known. The rearrangement links TRBV18 to TRBJ1-2; a possible D gene is TRBD1 (5 bases). The CDR3 protein is CASSFDRANYGYTF. For the CDR3, the DNA is TGTGCCAGCTCATTCGACAGAGCTAACTATGGCTACACCTTC.